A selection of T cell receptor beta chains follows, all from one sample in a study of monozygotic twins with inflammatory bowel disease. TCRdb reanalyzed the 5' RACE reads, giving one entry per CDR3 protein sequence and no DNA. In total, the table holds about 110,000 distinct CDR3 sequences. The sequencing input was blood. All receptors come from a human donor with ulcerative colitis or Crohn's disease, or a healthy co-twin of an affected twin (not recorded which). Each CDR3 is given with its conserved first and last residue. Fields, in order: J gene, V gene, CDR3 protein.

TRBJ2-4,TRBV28,CATDLSGDQDIQYF
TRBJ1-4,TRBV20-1,CSARDPLGGKLFF
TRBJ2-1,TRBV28,CASHTQREGDSYNEQFF
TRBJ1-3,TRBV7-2,CASSLEDFGGNTIYF
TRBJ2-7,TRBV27,CASSTTSGTLEQYF
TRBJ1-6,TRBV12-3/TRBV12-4,CASSPGLSSPLHF
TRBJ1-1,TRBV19,CASSIKDGTEAFF
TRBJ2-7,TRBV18,CASSPPSERYEQYF
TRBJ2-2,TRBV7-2,CASSPYGFGELFF
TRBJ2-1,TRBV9,CASSIARNGRFYNEQFF
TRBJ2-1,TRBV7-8,CASSSQTSGVGNEQFF
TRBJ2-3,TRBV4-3,CASSQEGLAGGTQYF
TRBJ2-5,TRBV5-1,CASSLAVQETQYF
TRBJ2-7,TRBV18,CASSPTTGEGYEQYF
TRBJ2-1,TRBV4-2,CASLASGSRNEQFF
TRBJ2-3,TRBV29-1,CSVEGHPRSTDTQYF
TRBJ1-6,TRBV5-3,CARSFKGQGNPYNSPLHF
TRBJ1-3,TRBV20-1,CSAREGGNTIYF
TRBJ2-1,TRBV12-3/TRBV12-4,CASSLNPGLISYNEQFF
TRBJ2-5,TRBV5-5,CASSSHQETQYF
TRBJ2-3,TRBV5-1,CASSQEVSRPDTQYF
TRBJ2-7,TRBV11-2,CASSAIYEQYF
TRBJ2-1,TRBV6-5,CASSYRWGAYNEQFF